The source of this TCR beta chain is a study of graft-versus-host responses after intestinal transplantation. Sequenced by immunoSEQ multiplex PCR; TCRdb stores in-frame clones only, minus some. The data contain 70,000 to 95,000 clones, roughly 93% of them seen just once; the ten biggest clones take up approximately 1.1%. Losses at the gene ends were 4 bases for V and 3 bases for J; bases not matched to a gene: 8. From germline, CDR1 is SGDLS and CDR2 YYNGEE. This CDR3 spans 15 amino acids. In the case of this clone: Its antigen is still unknown.

The source is a human donor who was the organ donor for an intestinal transplant. This chain connects TRBV9 to TRBJ2-7; 9 bases align to TRBD1. The sequencing here drew on unstimulated CD8+ T cells sorted from spleen or lymph node cells, taken before transplant. CDR3 amino acids: CASSLPGQGYYEQYF. Written as DNA, the CDR3 is TGTGCCAGCAGCTTACCGGGACAGGGATACTACGAGCAGTACTTC.